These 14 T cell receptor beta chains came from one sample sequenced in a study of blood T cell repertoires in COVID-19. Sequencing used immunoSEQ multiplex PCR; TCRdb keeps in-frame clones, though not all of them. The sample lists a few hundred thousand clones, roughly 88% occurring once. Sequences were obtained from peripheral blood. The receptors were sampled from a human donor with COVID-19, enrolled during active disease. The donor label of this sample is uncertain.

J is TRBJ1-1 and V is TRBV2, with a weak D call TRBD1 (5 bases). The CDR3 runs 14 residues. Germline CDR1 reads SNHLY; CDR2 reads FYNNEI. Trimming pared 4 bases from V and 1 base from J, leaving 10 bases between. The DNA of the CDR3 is TGTGCCAGCAGTGGGATACAGGAGAACACTGAAGCTTTCTTT. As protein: CASSGIQENTEAFF.

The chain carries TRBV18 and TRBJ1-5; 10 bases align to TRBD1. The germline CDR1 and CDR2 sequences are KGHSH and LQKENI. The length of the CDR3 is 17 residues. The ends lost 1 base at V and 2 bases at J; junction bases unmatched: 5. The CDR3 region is CASSPQGGTGGNQPQHF. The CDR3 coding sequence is TGTGCCAGCTCACCACAGGGGGGGACAGGGGGCAATCAGCCCCAGCATTTT.

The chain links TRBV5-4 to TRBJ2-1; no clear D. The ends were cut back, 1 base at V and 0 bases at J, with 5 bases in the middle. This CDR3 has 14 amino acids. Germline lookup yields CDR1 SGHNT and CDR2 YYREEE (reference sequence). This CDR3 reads CASSLRSSYNEQFF. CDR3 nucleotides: TGTGCCAGCAGCTTGAGGAGCTCCTACAATGAGCAGTTCTTC.

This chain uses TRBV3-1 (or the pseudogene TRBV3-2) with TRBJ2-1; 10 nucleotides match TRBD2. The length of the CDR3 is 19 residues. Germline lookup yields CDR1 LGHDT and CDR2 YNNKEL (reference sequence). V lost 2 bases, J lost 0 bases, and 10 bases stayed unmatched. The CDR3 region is CASSQYRRGLASSYNEQFF. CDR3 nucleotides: TGTGCCAGCAGCCAATATCGCAGGGGACTAGCGAGCTCCTACAATGAGCAGTTCTTC.

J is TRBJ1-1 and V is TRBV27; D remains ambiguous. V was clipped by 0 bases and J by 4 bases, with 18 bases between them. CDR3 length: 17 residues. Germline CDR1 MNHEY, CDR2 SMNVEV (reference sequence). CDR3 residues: CASSLSGAGGTVTEAFF. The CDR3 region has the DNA TGTGCCAGCAGTTTATCAGGCGCAGGAGGTACTGTCACTGAAGCTTTCTTT.

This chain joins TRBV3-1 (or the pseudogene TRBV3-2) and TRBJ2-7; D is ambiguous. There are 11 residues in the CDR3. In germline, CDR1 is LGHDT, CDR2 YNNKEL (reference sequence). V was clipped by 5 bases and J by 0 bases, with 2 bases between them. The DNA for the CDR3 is TGTGCCAGCAGCTACTCCTACGAGCAGTACTTC. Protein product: CASSYSYEQYF.

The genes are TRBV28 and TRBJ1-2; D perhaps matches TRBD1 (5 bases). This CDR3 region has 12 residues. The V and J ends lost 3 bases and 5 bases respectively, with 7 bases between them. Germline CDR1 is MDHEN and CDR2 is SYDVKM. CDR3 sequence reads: CASSLGRYGYTF. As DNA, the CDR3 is TGTGCCAGCAGTTTGGGGCGATATGGCTACACCTTC.

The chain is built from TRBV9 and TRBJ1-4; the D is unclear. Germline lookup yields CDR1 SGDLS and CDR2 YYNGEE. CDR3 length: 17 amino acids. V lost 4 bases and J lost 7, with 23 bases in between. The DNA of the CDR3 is TGTGCCAGCAGCCCACGAGAAAGTTTCAGGCGTGGTGAAAAACTGTTTTTT. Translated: CASSPRESFRRGEKLFF.

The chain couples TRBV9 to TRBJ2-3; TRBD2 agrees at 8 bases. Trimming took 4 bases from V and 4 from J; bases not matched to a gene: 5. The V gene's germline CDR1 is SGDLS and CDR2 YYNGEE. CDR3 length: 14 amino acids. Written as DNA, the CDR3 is TGTGCCAGCAGCCTCGGACTAGCAGCAGATACGCAGTATTTT. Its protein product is CASSLGLAADTQYF. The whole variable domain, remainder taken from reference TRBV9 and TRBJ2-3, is DSGVTQTPKHLITATGQRVTLRCSPRSGDLSVYWYQQSLDQGLQFLIQYYNGEERAKGNILERFSAQQFPDLHSELNLSSLELGDSALYFCASSLGLAADTQYFGPGTRLTVL.

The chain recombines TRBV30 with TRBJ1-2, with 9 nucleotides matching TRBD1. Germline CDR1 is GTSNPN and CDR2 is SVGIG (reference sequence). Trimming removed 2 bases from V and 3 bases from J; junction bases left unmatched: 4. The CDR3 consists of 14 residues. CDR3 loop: CAWSRDRVYYGYTF. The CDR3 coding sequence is TGTGCCTGGAGTCGGGACAGGGTATACTATGGCTACACCTTC.

Written as DNA, the CDR3 is TGTGCCAGCAGCTTAGGAGGGATCTTGAACACTGAAGCTTTCTTT. Amino acids: CASSLGGILNTEAFF. The chain employs TRBV11-3 and TRBJ1-1, with D uncertain. V lost 1 base, J lost 0 bases, and 9 bases lay in between. CDR1 SGHNT and CDR2 YENEEA come from the germline V gene. This CDR3 has 15 residues.

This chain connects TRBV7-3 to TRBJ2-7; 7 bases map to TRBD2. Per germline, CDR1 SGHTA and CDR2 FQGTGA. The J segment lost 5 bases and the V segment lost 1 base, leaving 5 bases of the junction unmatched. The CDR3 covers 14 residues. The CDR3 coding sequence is TGTGCCAGCAGCTTAAGCGGGAGAAGCAACGAGCAGTACTTC. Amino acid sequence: CASSLSGRSNEQYF.

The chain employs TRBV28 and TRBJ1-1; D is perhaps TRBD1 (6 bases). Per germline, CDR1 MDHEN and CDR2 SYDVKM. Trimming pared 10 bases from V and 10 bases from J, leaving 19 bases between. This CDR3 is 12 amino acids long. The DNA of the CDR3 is TGTGCCATTCAGGGGTTGTCGGGCGGAGCTTTCTTT. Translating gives CAIQGLSGGAFF.

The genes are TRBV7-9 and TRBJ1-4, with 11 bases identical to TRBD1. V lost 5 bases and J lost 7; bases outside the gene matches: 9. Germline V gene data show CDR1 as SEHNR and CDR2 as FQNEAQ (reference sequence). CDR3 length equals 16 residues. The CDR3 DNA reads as TGTGCCAGCAGCGGTGGCCCCGGGACAGGGGGTGAAAAACTGTTTTTT. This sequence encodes CASSGGPGTGGEKLFF.